Given below is one TCR beta chain in context. This record comes from a study of blood T cell repertoires in COVID-19. About the study: The samples span acute and convalescent COVID-19 from the United States, Italy and Spain. T cells, B-cell-depleted T cells, or PBMCs provided the cDNA or gDNA that served as material.

Original handling: Amplification of reference gene primers provided the estimated nucleated cell counts. The method was immunoSEQ multiplex PCR; TCRdb's version includes in-frame clones alone and lacks a portion of them. Clonal size and the V and J genes are those of that table, whereas D and trimming came from the DNA. Here the sample spans approximately 230,000 clones, approximately 81% being singletons. This sequence was found in a man aged 30-40 years with active or convalescent COVID-19. The sequenced material came from peripheral blood.

CDR3 sequence reads: CASRQGANEKLFF. The DNA of the CDR3 is TGTGCCAGTCGACAGGGAGCTAATGAAAAACTGTTTTTT. This chain joins TRBV28 and TRBJ1-4; 7 nucleotides match TRBD1. This CDR3 is 13 amino acids long. Losses at the gene ends were 9 bases for V and 3 bases for J; bases not matched to a gene: 4. Germline CDR1 and CDR2: MDHEN and SYDVKM. Filled out from reference TRBV28 and TRBJ1-4, the complete variable domain reads DVKVTQSSRYLVKRTGEKVFLECVQDMDHENMFWYRQDPGLGLRLIYFSYDVKMKEKGDIPEGYSVSREKKERFSLILESASTNQTSMYLCASRQGANEKLFFGSGTQLSVL.